This T cell receptor beta chain was identified in a study of post-analysis software for immune sequencing data. The TCR beta cDNA libraries carried unique molecular identifiers. TCRdb reanalysed the PCR reads using MiXCR and keeps one entry per CDR3 protein. Of just over 250,000 distinct CDR3 sequences in the sample, 35% to 45% are singletons; the top ten hold 4% to 5.5%. The V gene lost 1 base and the J gene lost 5 bases, with 22 bases spanning the gap. Germline CDR1 reads SGHDN; CDR2 reads FVKESK. The CDR3 has 18 amino acids. Study findings and constraints: In patients, TRBV5-6, TRBV5-1 and TRBV20-1 belonged to five TRBV segments found more frequently than in controls.

Ten or more counts support this clonotype. Its matching antigen is unknown. This receptor was obtained from a girl aged 5 to 17 with multiple sclerosis. The sample taken for sequencing was blood. V gene TRBV14 combines with J gene TRBJ2-3; no reliable D call. CDR3 DNA: TGTGCCAGCAGCCAAGTCGGGTCGGTAGTCCGGGCTGGAGATACGCAGTATTTT. Amino acids: CASSQVGSVVRAGDTQYF.